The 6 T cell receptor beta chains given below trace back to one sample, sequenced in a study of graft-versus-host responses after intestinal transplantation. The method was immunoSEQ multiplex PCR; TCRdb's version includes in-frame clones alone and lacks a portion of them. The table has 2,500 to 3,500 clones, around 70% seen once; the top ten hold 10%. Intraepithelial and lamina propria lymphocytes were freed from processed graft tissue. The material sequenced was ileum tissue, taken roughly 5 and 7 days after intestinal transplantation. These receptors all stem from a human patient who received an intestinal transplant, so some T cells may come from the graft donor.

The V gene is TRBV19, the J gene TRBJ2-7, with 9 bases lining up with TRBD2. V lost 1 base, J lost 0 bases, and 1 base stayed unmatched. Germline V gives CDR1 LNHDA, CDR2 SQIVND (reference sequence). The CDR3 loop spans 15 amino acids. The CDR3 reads CASSIVSGSSYEQYF. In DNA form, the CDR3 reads TGTGCCAGTAGTATAGTTAGCGGGAGCTCCTACGAGCAGTACTTC.

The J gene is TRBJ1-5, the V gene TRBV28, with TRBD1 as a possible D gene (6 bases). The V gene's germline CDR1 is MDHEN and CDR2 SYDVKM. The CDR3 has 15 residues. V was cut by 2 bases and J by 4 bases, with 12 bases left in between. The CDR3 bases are TGTGCCAGCAGTTTAGGGGGGGCGCGAAATCAGCCCCAGCATTTT. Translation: CASSLGGARNQPQHF.

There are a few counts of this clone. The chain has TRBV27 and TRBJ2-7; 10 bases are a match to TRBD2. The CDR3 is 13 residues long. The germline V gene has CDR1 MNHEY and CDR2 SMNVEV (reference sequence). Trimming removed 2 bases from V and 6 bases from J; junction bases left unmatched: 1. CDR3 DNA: TGTGCCAGCAGTTTACAGCGGGGGGGCGAGCAGTACTTC. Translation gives CASSLQRGGEQYF.

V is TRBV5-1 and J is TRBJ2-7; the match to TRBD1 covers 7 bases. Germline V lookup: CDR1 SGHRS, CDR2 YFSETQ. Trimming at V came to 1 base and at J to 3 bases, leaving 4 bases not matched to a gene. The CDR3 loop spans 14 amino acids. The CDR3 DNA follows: TGCGCCAGCAGCTTGTGGTCAGGGGGCTACGAGCAGTACTTC. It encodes CASSLWSGGYEQYF.

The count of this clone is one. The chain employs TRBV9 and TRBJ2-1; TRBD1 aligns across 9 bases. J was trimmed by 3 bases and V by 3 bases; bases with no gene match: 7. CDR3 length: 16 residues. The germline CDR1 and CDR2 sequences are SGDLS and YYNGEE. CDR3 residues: CASSAGTGGFYNEQFF. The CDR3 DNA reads TGTGCCAGCAGCGCCGGCACAGGGGGCTTCTACAATGAGCAGTTCTTC.

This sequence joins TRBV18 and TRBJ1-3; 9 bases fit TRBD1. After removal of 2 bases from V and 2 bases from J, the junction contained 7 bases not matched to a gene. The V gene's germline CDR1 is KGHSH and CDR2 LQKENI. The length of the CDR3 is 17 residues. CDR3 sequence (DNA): TGTGCCAGCTCACCAGCGTTCAGGACAGGGGCTGGAAACACCATATATTTT. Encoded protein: CASSPAFRTGAGNTIYF. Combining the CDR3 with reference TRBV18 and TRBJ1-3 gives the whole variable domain NAGVMQNPRHLVRRRGQEARLRCSPMKGHSHVYWYRQLPEEGLKFMVYLQKENIIDESGMPKERFSAEFPKEGPSILRIQQVVRGDSAAYFCASSPAFRTGAGNTIYFGEGSWLTVV.